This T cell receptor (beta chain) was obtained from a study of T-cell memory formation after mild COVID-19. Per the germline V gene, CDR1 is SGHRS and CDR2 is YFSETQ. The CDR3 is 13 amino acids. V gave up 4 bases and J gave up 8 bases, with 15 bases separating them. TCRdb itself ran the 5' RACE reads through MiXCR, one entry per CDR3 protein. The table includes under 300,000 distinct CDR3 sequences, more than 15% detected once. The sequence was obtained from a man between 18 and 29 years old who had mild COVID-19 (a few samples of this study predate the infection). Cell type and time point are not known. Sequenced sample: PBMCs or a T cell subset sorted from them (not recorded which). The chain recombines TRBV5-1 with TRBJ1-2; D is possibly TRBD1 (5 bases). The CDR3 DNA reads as TGCGCCAGCAGCCCGGGGGAGGGGCTCGGCTACACCTTC. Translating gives CASSPGEGLGYTF.